One and the same sample provided the 22 T cell receptor beta chains below, sequenced in a study of OX40 agonist ivuxolimab in advanced cancers. Sequenced by immunoSEQ multiplex PCR; TCRdb stores in-frame clones only, minus some. This table holds some 98,000 clones, about nine tenths found once. Sequenced here: CD4+ or CD8+ T cells sorted from blood, sampled in a trial of the OX40 agonist ivuxolimab. These receptors all come from an adult with an advanced solid tumor such as melanoma, head and neck, liver or kidney cancer.

CDR3 DNA sequence: TGTGCCAGCATCTCGACAGGCCGACTCTATGGCTACACCTTC. It translates to CASISTGRLYGYTF. V and J are TRBV2 and TRBJ1-2, with a weak D call TRBD1 (6 bases). There are 14 residues in the CDR3. Germline CDR1 and CDR2: SNHLY and FYNNEI. V dropped 7 bases and J dropped 4 bases, with 16 bases sitting between them.

V and J are TRBV7-2 and TRBJ2-3, with 8 bases lining up with TRBD2. Germline trimming cut 5 bases from V and 2 bases from J; bases unmatched to any gene: 6. The CDR3 is 15 amino acids. From germline, CDR1 is SGHTA and CDR2 FQGNSA. CDR3 sequence (DNA): TGTGCCAGCAGCCGATCTAGCGGGTCCACAGATACGCAGTATTTT. Translation gives CASSRSSGSTDTQYF.

The chain combines TRBV19 with TRBJ1-3; D unclear. The V gene lost 6 bases and the J gene lost 2 bases, with 8 bases spanning the gap. CDR1 is LNHDA, CDR2 SQIVND, per germline (reference sequence). CDR3 size: 13 residues. The CDR3 DNA sequence: TGTGCCAGTAGCCCCGACCCTGGAAACACCATATATTTT. It encodes CASSPDPGNTIYF.

The chain is built from TRBV13 and TRBJ1-1; D might be TRBD1 (6 bases). The CDR3 extends over 16 amino acids. V was clipped by 0 bases and J by 3 bases, with 14 bases between them. CDR1 is PRHDT and CDR2 is FYEKMQ in the germline V gene (reference sequence). CDR3 nucleotides: TGTGCCAGCAGCTTAGGTAGGGGAACAGGGTACACTGAAGCTTTCTTT. Protein: CASSLGRGTGYTEAFF.

The V gene is TRBV11-2, the J gene TRBJ1-3; no reliable D call. Germline V gene data show CDR1 as SGHAT and CDR2 as FQNNGV. This CDR3 region has 15 residues. Trimming removed 5 bases at V and 0 bases at J, with 11 bases between. The CDR3 spells CASSPGLVSGNTIYF. The DNA of the CDR3 is TGTGCCAGCAGCCCCGGGTTGGTCTCTGGAAACACCATATATTTT.

This rearrangement joins TRBV27 to TRBJ2-2; TRBD1 agrees at 7 bases. V shed 5 bases, J shed 0 bases, and the junction held 9 bases outside the gene matches. CDR3 length equals 17 residues. Germline loops: CDR1 MNHEY, CDR2 SMNVEV (reference sequence). This CDR3 reads CASSQLMRGPNTGELFF. As DNA, the CDR3 is TGTGCCAGCAGTCAGCTAATGAGGGGGCCGAACACCGGGGAGCTGTTTTTT.

The rearrangement joins TRBV18 to TRBJ1-1; D not resolved. This CDR3 has 14 amino acids. Germline loops: CDR1 KGHSH, CDR2 LQKENI. Trimming removed 2 bases from V and 6 bases from J, with 13 bases in between. Here the CDR3 reads CASSPTETPPEAFF. CDR3 sequence (DNA): TGTGCCAGCTCACCAACAGAAACCCCTCCTGAAGCTTTCTTT. Variable domain in full (rest from reference TRBV18 and TRBJ1-1): NAGVMQNPRHLVRRRGQEARLRCSPMKGHSHVYWYRQLPEEGLKFMVYLQKENIIDESGMPKERFSAEFPKEGPSILRIQQVVRGDSAAYFCASSPTETPPEAFFGQGTRLTVV.

V usage is TRBV12-5 and J usage is TRBJ1-1; D remains ambiguous. This CDR3 spans 11 amino acids. The V end was cut by 4 bases, the J end by 7 bases, with 7 bases between. CDR1 and CDR2 (germline): LGHNT, FRNRAP. The CDR3 region is CASGSTDEAFF. The CDR3 coding sequence is TGTGCTAGTGGTTCGACGGATGAAGCTTTCTTT.

This sequence joins TRBV11-3 and TRBJ2-2; tentative D call: TRBD2 (5 bases). This CDR3 is built from 14 residues. V lost 4 bases and J lost 6, with 12 bases in between. Germline lookup yields CDR1 SGHNT and CDR2 YENEEA. The CDR3 protein is CASSSPPGSGELFF. The CDR3 coding sequence is TGTGCCAGCAGCTCCCCCCCGGGGTCCGGGGAGCTGTTTTTT.

The chain carries TRBV5-1 and TRBJ2-7; 9 nucleotides agree with TRBD1. Trimming cost V 3 bases and J 0 bases; bases outside gene matches: 10. CDR1 SGHRS and CDR2 YFSETQ come from the germline V gene. The CDR3 is 17 residues long. The CDR3 DNA sequence: TGCGCCAGCAGCTGGAAAACCGGGGACAGGGCCTCCTACGAGCAGTACTTC. It codes for CASSWKTGDRASYEQYF. Supplemented by reference TRBV5-1 and TRBJ2-7, the full variable domain reads KAGVTQTPRYLIKTRGQQVTLSCSPISGHRSVSWYQQTPGQGLQFLFEYFSETQRNKGNFPGRFSGRQFSNSRSEMNVSTLELGDSALYLCASSWKTGDRASYEQYFGPGTRLTVT.

The V call is TRBV7-3, the J call TRBJ2-3; D is perhaps TRBD1 (5 bases). Germline loops: CDR1 SGHTA, CDR2 FQGTGA. The CDR3 is made up of 13 amino acids. Trimming left V 5 bases short and J 4 bases short, with 10 bases between. The DNA for the CDR3 is TGTGCCAGCAGCCCAGGGTTAGCAGATACGCAGTATTTT. It translates to CASSPGLADTQYF.

This rearrangement joins TRBV5-1 to TRBJ2-6; 10 nucleotides agree with TRBD1. After removal of 5 bases from V and 2 bases from J, the junction contained 4 bases not matched to a gene. Germline V CDR1 and CDR2: SGHRS, YFSETQ. This CDR3 has 16 amino acids. CDR3 protein: CASSETGGAGANVLTF. CDR3 bases: TGCGCCAGCAGTGAGACAGGGGGCGCTGGGGCCAACGTCCTGACTTTC.

V gene TRBV19 combines with J gene TRBJ1-2, with 7 bases that match TRBD1. The CDR3 runs to 16 residues. After removal of 5 bases from V and 4 bases from J, the junction contained 13 bases not matched to a gene. Germline lookup yields CDR1 LNHDA and CDR2 SQIVND (reference sequence). CDR3 loop: CASSSNPGQFIYGYTF. DNA of the CDR3: TGTGCCAGTAGTTCGAACCCGGGACAGTTTATCTATGGCTACACCTTC.

In its sample, this clone was seen once. J is TRBJ2-7 and V is TRBV12-5; no clear D gene. V gave up 5 bases and J gave up 3 bases, with 5 bases separating them. The CDR3 loop spans 11 amino acids. Per the germline V gene, CDR1 is LGHNT and CDR2 is FRNRAP. The CDR3 sequence: CASGQNYEQYF. The CDR3 nucleotides read TGTGCTAGTGGTCAGAACTACGAGCAGTACTTC.

This sequence joins TRBV6-1 and TRBJ1-2, with a tentative D call TRBD1 (6 bases). Trimming left V 8 bases short and J 9 bases short, with 19 bases between. The CDR3 totals 13 residues. CDR1 MNHNS and CDR2 SASEGT come from the germline V gene. CDR3 bases: TGTGCCAGCCAGGGGTTTTCCCTAAAGAGCTACACCTTC. This sequence encodes CASQGFSLKSYTF.

This clone was observed a single time. The J gene is TRBJ2-2, the V gene TRBV10-1; 8 bases are shared with TRBD1. In germline, CDR1 is WNHNN, CDR2 SYGVQD (reference sequence). J was trimmed by 0 bases and V by 6 bases; bases with no gene match: 3. The CDR3 has 15 residues. The CDR3 spells CASRGDRSNTGELFF. For the CDR3, the DNA is TGCGCCAGCAGGGGGGACAGGTCGAACACCGGGGAGCTGTTTTTT.

V usage is TRBV6-6 and J usage is TRBJ2-5; 10 bases fit TRBD1. Looked up from germline, CDR1 is MNHNY and CDR2 is SVGAGI (reference sequence). Trimming removed 2 bases from V and 5 bases from J; junction bases left unmatched: 5. The CDR3 sequence is 15 residues long. CDR3 in DNA: TGTGCCAGCAGTTACGGGACAGGGGCGGTGGAGACCCAGTACTTC. It is translated as CASSYGTGAVETQYF.

The genes are TRBV5-1 and TRBJ1-3; D remains ambiguous. The CDR3 covers 15 residues. Trimming took off 4 bases at V and 0 bases at J, with 11 bases between the two ends. CDR1 is SGHRS, CDR2 YFSETQ, per germline. The CDR3 protein is CASSPEAASGNTIYF. CDR3 nucleotides: TGCGCCAGCAGCCCGGAGGCAGCCTCTGGAAACACCATATATTTT. The complete variable domain, with remaining parts taken from reference TRBV5-1 and TRBJ1-3, reads KAGVTQTPRYLIKTRGQQVTLSCSPISGHRSVSWYQQTPGQGLQFLFEYFSETQRNKGNFPGRFSGRQFSNSRSEMNVSTLELGDSALYLCASSPEAASGNTIYFGEGSWLTVV.

The chain links TRBV7-2 to TRBJ1-1; 7 bases match TRBD1. Unmatched junction bases numbered 8, after V lost 5 bases and J lost 11 bases. The CDR3 has 12 residues. The germline CDR1 and CDR2 sequences are SGHTA and FQGNSA. The CDR3 loop is CASSPREGAAFF. CDR3 DNA sequence: TGTGCCAGCAGCCCACGGGAGGGGGCGGCTTTCTTT.

The chain is built from TRBV7-2 and TRBJ1-1; a weak D match, TRBD1 (5 bases). The CDR3 spans 14 residues. V lost 3 bases and J 1 base, leaving 9 bases between the germline ends. CDR1 and CDR2 (germline): SGHTA, FQGNSA. CDR3 protein: CASSFREGNTEAFF. CDR3 bases: TGTGCCAGCAGCTTCAGGGAGGGGAACACTGAAGCTTTCTTT.

This chain joins TRBV11-2 and TRBJ2-7; 8 bases are a match to TRBD2. Trimming cost V 4 bases and J 5 bases; bases outside gene matches: 13. Germline V gives CDR1 SGHAT, CDR2 FQNNGV. The length of the CDR3 is 16 residues. The CDR3 DNA is TGTGCCAGCAGCTCTATGTACGGGGGGGTATCAAACGAGCAGTACTTC. This codes for CASSSMYGGVSNEQYF.

This chain uses TRBV5-6 with TRBJ2-7; no firm D call. The CDR3 has 13 amino acids. Germline CDR1 is SGHDT and CDR2 is YYEEEE. V lost 0 bases and J lost 4, with 8 bases in between. CDR3 nucleotide sequence: TGTGCCAGCAGCTTGGGACACGTTTACGAGCAGTACTTC. Translation: CASSLGHVYEQYF.